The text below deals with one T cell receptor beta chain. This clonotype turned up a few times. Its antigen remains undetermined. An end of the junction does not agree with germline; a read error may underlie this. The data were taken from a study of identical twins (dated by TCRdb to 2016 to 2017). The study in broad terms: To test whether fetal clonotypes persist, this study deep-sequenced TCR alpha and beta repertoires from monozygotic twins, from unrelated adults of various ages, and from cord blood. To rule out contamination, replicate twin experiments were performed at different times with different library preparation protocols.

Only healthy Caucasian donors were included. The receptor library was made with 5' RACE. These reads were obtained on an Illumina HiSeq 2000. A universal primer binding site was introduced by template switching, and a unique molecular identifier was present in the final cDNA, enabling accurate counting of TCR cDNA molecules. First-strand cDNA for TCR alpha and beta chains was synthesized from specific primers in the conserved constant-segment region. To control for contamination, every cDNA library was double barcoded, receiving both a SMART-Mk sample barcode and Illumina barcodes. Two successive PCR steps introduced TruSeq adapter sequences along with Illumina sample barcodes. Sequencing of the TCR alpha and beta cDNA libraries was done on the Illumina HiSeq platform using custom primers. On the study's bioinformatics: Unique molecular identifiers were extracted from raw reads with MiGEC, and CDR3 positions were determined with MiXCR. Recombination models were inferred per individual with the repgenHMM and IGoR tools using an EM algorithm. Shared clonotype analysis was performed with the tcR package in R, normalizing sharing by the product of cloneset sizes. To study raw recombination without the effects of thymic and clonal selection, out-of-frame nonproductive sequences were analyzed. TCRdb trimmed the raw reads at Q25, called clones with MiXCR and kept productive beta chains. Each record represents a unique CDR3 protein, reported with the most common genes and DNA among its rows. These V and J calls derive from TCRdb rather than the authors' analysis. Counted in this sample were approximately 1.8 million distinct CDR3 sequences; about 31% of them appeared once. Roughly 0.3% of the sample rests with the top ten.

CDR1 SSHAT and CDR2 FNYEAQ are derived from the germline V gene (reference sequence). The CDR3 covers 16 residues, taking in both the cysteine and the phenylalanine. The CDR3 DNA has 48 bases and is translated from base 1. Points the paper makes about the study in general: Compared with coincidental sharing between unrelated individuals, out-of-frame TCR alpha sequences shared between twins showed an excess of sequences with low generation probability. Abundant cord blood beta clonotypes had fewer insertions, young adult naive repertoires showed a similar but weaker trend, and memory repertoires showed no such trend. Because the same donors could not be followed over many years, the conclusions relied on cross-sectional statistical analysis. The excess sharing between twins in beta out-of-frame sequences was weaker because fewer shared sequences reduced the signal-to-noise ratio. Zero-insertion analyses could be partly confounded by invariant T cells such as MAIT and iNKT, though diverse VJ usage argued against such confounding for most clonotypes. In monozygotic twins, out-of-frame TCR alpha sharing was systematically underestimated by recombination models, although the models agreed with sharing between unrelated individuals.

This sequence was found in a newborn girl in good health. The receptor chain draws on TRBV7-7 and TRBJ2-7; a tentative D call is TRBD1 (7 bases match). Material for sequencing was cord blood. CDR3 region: CASSLGSGGGNYEQYF. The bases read TGTGCTAGCAGCTTAGGAAGCGGAGGGGGCAACTACGAGCAGTACTTC.